This TCR beta chain emerged from a study of shared T cell receptors in the human thymus. This CDR3 comprises 18 residues. Trimming took off 0 bases at V and 4 bases at J, with 17 bases between the two ends. The germline V gene has CDR1 SGHRS and CDR2 YFSETQ. Repertoires were generated with immunoSEQ multiplex PCR, while TCRdb's copy carries only in-frame clones and drops some. The data show roughly 710,000 clones, approximately 85% seen once. This sample was shared with a second study, whose subject was human thymus T cells. That study adds: Corrective heart surgery yielded resections, and these provided the thymus tissue.

Material for sequencing was thymocytes. The genes are TRBV5-1 and TRBJ1-6; D is possibly TRBD1 (5 bases). The TCR was taken from a girl under three years old with a congenital heart defect. The CDR3 sequence is CASSLGGEAPRYNSPLHF. DNA of the CDR3: TGCGCCAGCAGCTTGGGGGGGGAGGCCCCGAGGTATAATTCACCCCTCCACTTT.